This T cell receptor beta chain was retrieved from a study of T cell changes during pregnancy in multiple sclerosis. The repertoire was sequenced with immunoSEQ multiplex PCR; TCRdb's copy has only in-frame clones and lacks some. This table holds tens of thousands of clones, 89% found once. CDR3 length equals 17 residues. Germline V gives CDR1 SGHVS, CDR2 FNYEAQ. V shed 4 bases and J 0 bases; nucleotides not matched to a gene: 3. This chain uses TRBV7-6 with TRBJ2-2, with TRBD2 matching over 12 bases. Sample: CD8+ T cells from peripheral blood mononuclear cells, taken in the second trimester of pregnancy. The receptor was derived from a female donor with multiple sclerosis, enrolled in a pregnancy study. This CDR3 reads CASSYRTSGTNTGELFF. The CDR3 DNA reads TGTGCCAGCAGCTACCGGACTAGCGGGACGAACACCGGGGAGCTGTTTTTT.